One sample yielded the 28 T cell receptor beta chains listed below, sequenced in a study of T cells in Graves' hyperthyroidism and ophthalmopathy. Using RNA transcripts as the source, TCR beta CDR3 regions were amplified. TCR CDR3 regions were first amplified by RT-PCR with HTBI primers. One entry per CDR3 protein, called by TCRdb with MiXCR from the multiplex PCR reads. This table has about 270,000 distinct CDR3 sequences, 22% appearing once. The sample was blood. Receptors originate from a man younger than 40 with Graves' ophthalmopathy.

This clonotype was seen only a few times. V usage is TRBV30 and J usage is TRBJ2-7, with 7 bases aligning to TRBD1. Germline V gene lookup returns CDR1 GTSNPN and CDR2 SVGIG (reference sequence). CDR3 size: 14 residues. V lost 3 bases to trimming and J lost 1 base; unmatched junction nucleotides: 6. The CDR3 protein is CAWRYTGASYEQYF. CDR3 in DNA: TGTGCCTGGAGGTACACAGGGGCGTCCTACGAGCAGTACTTC. The full variable domain, rest sourced from reference TRBV30 and TRBJ2-7, is SQTIHQWPATLVQPVGSPLSLECTVEGTSNPNLYWYRQAAGRGLQLLFYSVGIGQISSEVPQNLSASRPQDRQFILSSKKLLLSDSGFYLCAWRYTGASYEQYFGPGTRLTVT.

This clonotype showed up many times. The rearrangement uses TRBV6-1 and TRBJ1-4; the D is unclear. V was pared by 2 bases and J by 10 bases, with 14 bases between. The CDR3 has 14 amino acids. Germline assignment: CDR1 MNHNS and CDR2 SASEGT. This CDR3 is CASSEQPGVGKLFF. The CDR3 nucleotides read TGTGCCAGCAGTGAACAGCCCGGAGTCGGAAAACTGTTTTTT.

This chain links TRBV6-1 with TRBJ2-1; 11 nucleotides match TRBD1. V was pared by 3 bases and J by 12 bases, with 7 bases of the junction left unmatched. The CDR3 totals 14 residues. The V gene's germline CDR1 is MNHNS and CDR2 SASEGT. The DNA for the CDR3 is TGTGCCAGCAGTGAGGGACAGGGGGTCTCTAGGCAGTTCTTC. This codes for CASSEGQGVSRQFF.

V usage is TRBV2 and J usage is TRBJ2-5, with TRBD1 as a possible D gene (6 bases). Trimming shortened V by 8 bases and J by 9 bases, and 19 bases separated the two germline ends. Germline loops: CDR1 SNHLY, CDR2 FYNNEI. This CDR3 is built from 13 residues. CDR3 nucleotides: TGTGCCAGCCAGGGGTCAGGGGACGAGGCCCAGTACTTC. It specifies CASQGSGDEAQYF.

In regard to this clonotype: A read error may produce the germline difference seen at one junction end. The CDR3, as DNA: TGTGCCAGCAGTTACTTAGGGGGAGATTTCCCCTACGAGCAGTGCTTC. Translation: CASSYLGGDFPYEQCF. The rearrangement joins TRBV6-2 or TRBV6-3 to TRBJ2-7, with D maybe TRBD1 (6 bases). CDR1 and CDR2 (germline): MNHEY, SVGEGT. This CDR3 has 16 amino acids.

Only one count was recorded for this clonotype. The CDR3 loop reads CASSLVGWNEQFF. CDR3 in DNA: TGTGCCAGCAGCTTGGTGGGATGGAATGAGCAGTTCTTC. The chain has TRBV11-1 and TRBJ2-1; D remains ambiguous. V was clipped by 3 bases and J by 7 bases, with 10 bases between them. The CDR3 has 13 amino acids. Germline V gene sequence: CDR1 SGHAT, CDR2 FQDESV (reference sequence).

This clonotype turned up a few times. The V call is TRBV5-1, the J call TRBJ2-1, with TRBD2 as a possible D gene (5 bases). V dropped 7 bases and J dropped 8 bases, with 13 bases sitting between them. This CDR3 comprises 12 residues. Germline V gene lookup returns CDR1 SGHRS and CDR2 YFSETQ. The CDR3 region has the DNA TGCGCCAGCGGCTCCGGAGGCTATGAGCAGTTCTTC. It yields the protein CASGSGGYEQFF.

V is TRBV7-9 and J is TRBJ2-3; 8 bases fit TRBD1. V lost 4 bases to trimming and J lost 3 bases; unmatched junction nucleotides: 12. Germline V lookup: CDR1 SEHNR, CDR2 FQNEAQ (reference sequence). CDR3 length: 17 amino acids. CDR3 nucleotides: TGTGCCAGCAGCTCACAGGACAGGGTTTGGAGTACAGATACGCAGTATTTT. Amino acids: CASSSQDRVWSTDTQYF.

This chain connects TRBV24-1 to TRBJ2-2, with a possible D match to TRBD1 (7 bases). Germline assignment: CDR1 KGHDR and CDR2 SFDVKD. V was pared by 9 bases and J by 0 bases, with 25 bases between. The CDR3 totals 19 residues. CDR3 sequence reads: CATGVGGTARRANTGELFF. CDR3 coding DNA: TGTGCCACCGGAGTCGGCGGGACAGCACGAAGGGCGAACACCGGGGAGCTGTTTTTT.

This clonotype occurred a few times. V is TRBV5-1 and J is TRBJ2-1; D is possibly TRBD2 (6 bases). The CDR3 contains 15 residues. Looked up from germline, CDR1 is SGHRS and CDR2 is YFSETQ. The V end was cut by 2 bases, the J end by 6 bases, with 15 bases between. DNA for the CDR3: TGCGCCAGCAGCTTCAAGGCGGGACCGGGCAATGAGCAGTTCTTC. Translating it yields CASSFKAGPGNEQFF.

This clonotype was counted at least ten times. The rearrangement uses TRBV30 and TRBJ1-1; D perhaps matches TRBD1 (5 bases). CDR1 and CDR2 from the germline V gene are GTSNPN and SVGIG (reference sequence). Trimming left V 1 base short and J 4 bases short, with 7 bases between. This CDR3 is built from 12 residues. The CDR3, as DNA: TGTGCCTGGAGTGGGGACGGCACTGAAGCTTTCTTT. Translating gives CAWSGDGTEAFF. Filled out from reference TRBV30 and TRBJ1-1, the complete variable domain reads SQTIHQWPATLVQPVGSPLSLECTVEGTSNPNLYWYRQAAGRGLQLLFYSVGIGQISSEVPQNLSASRPQDRQFILSSKKLLLSDSGFYLCAWSGDGTEAFFGQGTRLTVV.

The J gene is TRBJ2-4, the V gene TRBV11-2, with D perhaps assigned TRBD1 or TRBD2 (5 bases each). Trimming shortened V by 5 bases and J by 0 bases, and 14 bases separated the two germline ends. The CDR3 length is 16 residues. The germline CDR1 and CDR2 sequences are SGHAT and FQNNGV. The DNA for the CDR3 is TGTGCCAGCAGCCTGGGACGTGAACTAGCCAAAAACATTCAGTACTTC. It encodes CASSLGRELAKNIQYF.

This clonotype was seen more than once but under ten times. The chain carries TRBV24-1 and TRBJ2-2, with a possible D match to TRBD1 (6 bases). The length of the CDR3 is 14 residues. Trimming left V 9 bases short and J 2 bases short, with 12 bases between. Germline CDR1 reads KGHDR; CDR2 reads SFDVKD. CDR3 nucleotides: TGTGCCACCGGGACAATGCCCAACACCGGGGAGCTGTTTTTT. This codes for CATGTMPNTGELFF.

V gene TRBV30 combines with J gene TRBJ1-2; no clear D. V lost 3 bases, J lost 9 bases, and 17 bases lay in between. Germline assignment: CDR1 GTSNPN and CDR2 SVGIG (reference sequence). This CDR3 comprises 13 residues. CDR3 amino acids: CAWSRGLERSYTF. DNA for the CDR3: TGTGCCTGGAGCAGAGGCCTGGAGAGAAGCTACACCTTC.

The chain is built from TRBV28 and TRBJ1-4; no definite D call. Trimming shortened V by 3 bases and J by 0 bases, and 8 bases separated the two germline ends. This CDR3 has 15 residues. Germline V gene lookup returns CDR1 MDHEN and CDR2 SYDVKM. The CDR3 coding sequence is TGTGCCAGCAGTTTGTCTGAGGCAACTAATGAAAAACTGTTTTTT. Its protein product is CASSLSEATNEKLFF.

This clonotype was observed at least ten times. The CDR3 DNA reads TGTGCCAGCCCCCTCCTAGCGGATAATAATGAGCAGTTCTTC. It translates to CASPLLADNNEQFF. The genes are TRBV7-8 and TRBJ2-1; 7 bases agree with TRBD2. V shed 8 bases, J shed 7 bases, and the junction held 11 bases outside the gene matches. Per the germline V gene, CDR1 is SGHVS and CDR2 is FQNEAQ. The CDR3 runs 14 residues.

This clonotype occurred a few times. The chain couples TRBV11-2 to TRBJ2-7, with D possibly TRBD2 on 6 matching bases. CDR3 size: 14 residues. V lost 1 base to trimming and J lost 7 bases, with 14 bases between them. CDR1 is SGHAT, CDR2 FQNNGV, per germline. CDR3 residues: CASSLGHRGGEQYF. CDR3 DNA: TGTGCCAGCAGCTTAGGACATCGCGGAGGGGAGCAGTACTTC.

The chain carries TRBV7-9 and TRBJ1-4; D unclear. CDR3 length equals 12 residues. Germline CDR1 is SEHNR and CDR2 is FQNEAQ (reference sequence). V was cut by 5 bases and J by 8 bases, with 9 bases left in between. CDR3 in amino acids: CASSLLGEKLFF. Here the CDR3 DNA reads TGTGCCAGCAGCCTACTAGGGGAAAAACTGTTTTTT.

The V call is TRBV3-1, the J call TRBJ2-3, with D tentatively TRBD1 or TRBD2 (7 bases each). This CDR3 is built from 15 residues. Trimming removed 6 bases at V and 3 bases at J, with 16 bases between. Germline CDR1 reads LGHDT; CDR2 reads YNNKEL (reference sequence). CDR3: CASRPYQGGTDTQYF. The CDR3 DNA follows: TGTGCCAGCAGGCCCTATCAGGGGGGGACAGATACGCAGTATTTT.

The chain carries TRBV27 and TRBJ2-6; no reliable D call. Germline V gene data show CDR1 as MNHEY and CDR2 as SMNVEV (reference sequence). V dropped 2 bases and J dropped 0 bases, with 5 bases sitting between them. This CDR3 spans 15 amino acids. This CDR3 reads CASSLTGSGANVLTF. The CDR3 DNA reads as TGTGCCAGCAGTTTAACGGGCTCTGGGGCCAACGTCCTGACTTTC.

This clonotype occurred many times. This sequence joins TRBV11-3 and TRBJ2-5, with 10 bases matching TRBD1. V gave up 5 bases and J gave up 5 bases; unmatched junction bases: 5. Germline V gene lookup returns CDR1 SGHNT and CDR2 YENEEA. The CDR3 contains 14 residues. The CDR3 bases are TGTGCCAGCAGCATCCGGGACAGGGGCGAGACCCAGTACTTC. Residues: CASSIRDRGETQYF.

This clonotype has a handful of counts. The chain is built from TRBV3-1 and TRBJ1-4; 9 bases match TRBD1. V lost 0 bases to trimming and J lost 11 bases; unmatched junction nucleotides: 4. The germline V gene has CDR1 LGHDT and CDR2 YNNKEL (reference sequence). The CDR3 length is 14 residues. In DNA form, the CDR3 reads TGTGCCAGCAGCCAAGAGCAAGGACAGGGGAAACTGTTTTTT. It encodes CASSQEQGQGKLFF.

This clonotype was seen repeatedly, ten times or more. This chain connects TRBV18 to TRBJ1-1, with D hard to call. The CDR3 is made up of 14 amino acids. Germline values: CDR1 KGHSH, CDR2 LQKENI. The germline V and J ends were trimmed by 4 bases and 3 bases, with 12 bases remaining between them. CDR3: CASSRLERDTEAFF. Written as DNA, the CDR3 is TGTGCCAGCTCACGCCTCGAGAGGGACACTGAAGCTTTCTTT.

This clonotype appeared once. The V and J genes are TRBV11-1 and TRBJ2-1, with 8 bases matching TRBD1. Germline trimming cut 9 bases from V and 5 bases from J; bases unmatched to any gene: 9. CDR1 and CDR2 (germline): SGHAT, FQDESV (reference sequence). The CDR3 consists of 14 residues. In DNA form, the CDR3 reads TGTGCCAGTAGTATGGGACAGGTTAACAATGAGCAGTTCTTC. It encodes CASSMGQVNNEQFF.

This clonotype was counted at least ten times. V is TRBV28 and J is TRBJ2-7; possible D gene TRBD1, 7 bases. The CDR3 runs to 15 residues. The germline gives CDR1 MDHEN, CDR2 SYDVKM. Trimming took 2 bases from V and 5 from J, leaving 16 bases between them. This CDR3 is CASSLSGTASDEQYF. The CDR3 DNA reads as TGTGCCAGCAGTTTAAGTGGGACAGCTAGCGACGAGCAGTACTTC.

Concerning this clonotype: One junction end does not reproduce the germline sequence, and a read error may be involved. V usage is TRBV27 and J usage is TRBJ2-7; TRBD2 agrees at 10 bases. Germline lookup yields CDR1 MNHEY and CDR2 SMNVEV (reference sequence). This CDR3 region has 14 residues. The CDR3 loop reads CASRTSGVPYVQYF. CDR3 DNA: TGTGCCAGCAGAACTAGCGGGGTTCCCTACGTGCAGTACTTC.

This clonotype appeared many times. The rearrangement links TRBV30 to TRBJ2-1; 8 positions agree with TRBD2. The CDR3 is 18 amino acids. The V segment lost 4 bases and the J segment 9 bases; nucleotides outside the gene matches: 23. Per the germline V gene, CDR1 is GTSNPN and CDR2 is SVGIG (reference sequence). CDR3 in DNA: TGTGCCTGGAACGGAGCCCATAAGCGGGAGTTTTTGCCTGTTGAGCAGTTCTTC. It codes for CAWNGAHKREFLPVEQFF.

The chain has TRBV28 and TRBJ2-7; 10 bases line up with TRBD2. This CDR3 spans 16 amino acids. J was trimmed by 5 bases and V by 6 bases; bases with no gene match: 13. Per the germline V gene, CDR1 is MDHEN and CDR2 is SYDVKM. In DNA, the CDR3 is TGTGCCAGCAGCTCCGCCGCTAGCGGGAGTATCCACGAGCAGTACTTC. This encodes CASSSAASGSIHEQYF.